These 29 T cell receptor beta chains were sequenced from one sample in a study of radiation and T cells in renal cell carcinoma. Generated by immunoSEQ multiplex PCR, the TCRdb table keeps only in-frame clones and is missing some. The sample yields roughly 130,000 clones, approximately 78% seen once. Time point of the sample: blood 2 weeks post-SBRT. Described treatment: 15 Gy SBRT to primary tumor, nephrectomy 4 weeks later. Sequenced here: blood, sampled from a patient whose treatment included radiotherapy and nephrectomy. The receptors originated from a woman between 55 and 75 years old with renal cell carcinoma.

The chain has TRBV5-8 and TRBJ2-1; D is perhaps TRBD2 (6 bases). Germline CDR1 is SGHTS and CDR2 is YDEGEE. Between the trimmed V and J ends, which lost 5 bases and 5 bases, there was a span of 17 bases. This CDR3 has 15 residues. As DNA, the CDR3 is TGTGCCAGCAGTCGAGGGCTAGCGATGAACAATGAGCAGTTCTTC. This sequence encodes CASSRGLAMNNEQFF.

This chain uses TRBV6-5 with TRBJ2-7, with TRBD2 matching 7 bases. J was trimmed by 3 bases and V by 4 bases; bases with no gene match: 6. The CDR3 is made up of 14 amino acids. Germline V gene data show CDR1 as MNHEY and CDR2 as SVGAGI. CDR3 in DNA: TGTGCCAGCAGTTCCTCTAGCGGAATCTACGAGCAGTACTTC. Translated: CASSSSSGIYEQYF.

This sequence joins TRBV6-5 and TRBJ1-2; no reliable D call. The CDR3 sequence is 12 residues long. The germline CDR1 and CDR2 sequences are MNHEY and SVGAGI. Trimming left V 4 bases short and J 3 bases short, with 6 bases between. The CDR3 reads CASSSPDYGYTF. The CDR3 DNA reads TGTGCCAGCAGTTCCCCAGACTATGGCTACACCTTC.

The CDR3 DNA reads TGTGCCAGCAGCTTAGGTGCTTGGTACGAGCAGTACTTC. It yields the protein CASSLGAWYEQYF. The V gene is TRBV7-6, the J gene TRBJ2-7; D unclear. The CDR3 is made up of 13 amino acids. CDR1 is SGHVS and CDR2 is FNYEAQ in the germline V gene. The V gene lost 1 base and the J gene lost 4 bases, with 8 bases spanning the gap.

The chain has TRBV6-1 and TRBJ1-5; D uncertain. Between the trimmed V and J ends, which lost 10 bases and 7 bases, there was a span of 14 bases. Germline V gives CDR1 MNHNS, CDR2 SASEGT. This CDR3 contains 12 residues. The CDR3: CATQARGQPQHF. The CDR3 DNA is TGTGCCACCCAGGCCCGCGGGCAGCCCCAGCATTTT.

The V call is TRBV27, the J call TRBJ2-7; D not certain. Germline V lookup: CDR1 MNHEY, CDR2 SMNVEV (reference sequence). The CDR3 runs to 14 residues. V was pared by 2 bases and J by 0 bases, with 8 bases between. In nucleotides, the CDR3 is TGTGCCAGCAGTTTAGGGTATAGCTCCTACGAGCAGTACTTC. It yields the protein CASSLGYSSYEQYF.

The J gene is TRBJ1-4, the V gene TRBV5-8, with D uncertain. The V end was cut by 3 bases, the J end by 6 bases, with 6 bases between. Germline CDR1 and CDR2: SGHTS and YDEGEE. The CDR3 is 12 amino acids. CDR3 amino acids: CASSSNDEKLFF. In DNA form, the CDR3 reads TGTGCCAGCAGCTCGAATGATGAAAAACTGTTTTTT.

V gene TRBV5-1 combines with J gene TRBJ2-5; TRBD2 matches 9 bases. This CDR3 comprises 14 residues. V shed 4 bases and J 0 bases; nucleotides not matched to a gene: 1. Per the germline V gene, CDR1 is SGHRS and CDR2 is YFSETQ. CDR3 DNA sequence: TGCGCCAGCAGCACTAGCGGGTACCAAGAGACCCAGTACTTC. Translation gives CASSTSGYQETQYF.

The rearrangement links TRBV9 to TRBJ1-6; TRBD1 might be the D (5 bases). Germline V gene data show CDR1 as SGDLS and CDR2 as YYNGEE. Trimming cost V 0 bases and J 8 bases, with 15 bases left between them. The length of the CDR3 is 16 residues. Here the CDR3 reads CASSVAPDGGDSPLHF. CDR3 bases: TGTGCCAGCAGCGTAGCCCCCGACGGGGGGGATTCACCCCTCCACTTT.

The V gene is TRBV4-3, the J gene TRBJ1-2; no clear D gene. Trimming cost V 3 bases and J 1 base, with 21 bases left between them. This CDR3 region has 18 residues. Germline values: CDR1 LGHNA, CDR2 YSLEER. In nucleotides, the CDR3 is TGCGCCAGCAGCCAGGCAACCCTCGACACGAGCCTTAACTATGGCTACACCTTC. Its protein is CASSQATLDTSLNYGYTF.

The rearrangement links TRBV27 to TRBJ2-3; TRBD1 matches 7 bases. The CDR3 consists of 17 residues. Germline V lookup: CDR1 MNHEY, CDR2 SMNVEV (reference sequence). V lost 5 bases to trimming and J lost 0 bases; unmatched junction nucleotides: 11. The CDR3 DNA is TGTGCCAGCAGTCGACGACAGGGATCGACTAGCACAGATACGCAGTATTTT. Residues: CASSRRQGSTSTDTQYF.

The chain recombines TRBV13 with TRBJ1-2; TRBD1 matches 7 bases. Germline V gene lookup returns CDR1 PRHDT and CDR2 FYEKMQ (reference sequence). The CDR3 length is 16 residues. The trim removed 4 bases at V and 6 bases at J, leaving 14 bases unmatched. The CDR3 region is CASSSLETGFVDGYTF. DNA for the CDR3: TGTGCCAGCAGCTCACTCGAGACAGGGTTTGTCGATGGCTACACCTTC.

This clone was seen only a few times. This rearrangement joins TRBV6-1 to TRBJ2-2; TRBD1 aligns across 8 bases. The CDR3 is made up of 15 amino acids. From germline, CDR1 is MNHNS and CDR2 SASEGT. Losses at the gene ends were 8 bases for V and 0 bases for J; bases not matched to a gene: 5. CDR3 DNA: TGTGCCAGCCGGACAGGGACGACGAACACCGGGGAGCTGTTTTTT. It encodes CASRTGTTNTGELFF.

The chain has TRBV5-1 and TRBJ2-5; no clear D gene. Germline CDR1 and CDR2: SGHRS and YFSETQ. The CDR3 runs 12 residues. Between the trimmed V and J ends, which lost 3 bases and 0 bases, there was a span of 3 bases. CDR3 sequence (DNA): TGCGCCAGCAGCTGGTACCAAGAGACCCAGTACTTC. Protein: CASSWYQETQYF.

The rearrangement links TRBV4-3 to TRBJ1-6, with D perhaps matching TRBD1 (5 bases). With 0 bases removed from V and 9 bases from J, the gap between germline ends came to 15 bases. This CDR3 is 16 amino acids long. Germline CDR1 reads LGHNA; CDR2 reads YSLEER. This CDR3 is CASSQDFGQGGSPLHF. The CDR3 nucleotides are TGCGCCAGCAGCCAAGATTTCGGGCAGGGAGGTTCACCCCTCCACTTT.

V usage is TRBV15 and J usage is TRBJ1-5; D ambiguous. Germline lookup yields CDR1 LNHNV and CDR2 YYDKDF (reference sequence). V shed 1 base and J shed 4 bases, with 8 bases lying between them. The CDR3 consists of 14 residues. In nucleotides, the CDR3 is TGTGCCACCAGCAGAGTTTCCGTAAATCAGCCCCAGCATTTT. Amino acid sequence: CATSRVSVNQPQHF.

The chain recombines TRBV6-1 with TRBJ2-7; tentatively, D is TRBD1 (5 bases). V was cut by 0 bases and J by 4 bases, with 13 bases left in between. The CDR3 extends over 15 amino acids. From germline, CDR1 is MNHNS and CDR2 SASEGT. CDR3 DNA: TGTGCCAGCAGTGAAGCCAGGGCGAGGATTTACGAGCAGTACTTC. Residues: CASSEARARIYEQYF.

The chain links TRBV7-3 to TRBJ2-3; a weak D match, TRBD2 (5 bases). Trimming took off 1 base at V and 0 bases at J, with 8 bases between the two ends. CDR3 length: 15 residues. Germline values: CDR1 SGHTA, CDR2 FQGTGA. Here the CDR3 DNA reads TGTGCCAGCAGCTTAAGCGGGCGAAGCACAGATACGCAGTATTTT. It specifies CASSLSGRSTDTQYF. Based on the CDR3 plus reference TRBV7-3 and TRBJ2-3, the full variable domain is GAGVSQTPSNKVTEKGKYVELRCDPISGHTALYWYRQSLGQGPEFLIYFQGTGAADDSGLPNDRFFAVRPEGSVSTLKIQRTERGDSAVYLCASSLSGRSTDTQYFGPGTRLTVL.

The genes are TRBV28 and TRBJ2-7, with unresolved D. The CDR3 consists of 13 residues. CDR1 and CDR2 from the germline V gene are MDHEN and SYDVKM. Between the trimmed V and J ends, which lost 3 bases and 6 bases, there was a span of 12 bases. CDR3 sequence: CASSFGYRGEQYF. CDR3 DNA sequence: TGTGCCAGCAGTTTTGGCTACCGCGGCGAGCAGTACTTC.

The rearrangement joins TRBV5-6 to TRBJ2-7, with TRBD1 identical over 9 bases. The germline V gene encodes CDR1 SGHDT and CDR2 YYEEEE. V trimming: 0 bases; J trimming: 1 base; junction bases outside the gene matches: 11. This CDR3 comprises 18 residues. DNA for the CDR3: TGTGCCAGCAGCTTGGAGCATTCGGCGGACAGGGGATCCTACGAGCAGTACTTC. Translated, it gives CASSLEHSADRGSYEQYF.

This rearrangement joins TRBV19 to TRBJ1-5, with 9 bases fitting TRBD1. The ends lost 5 bases at V and 7 bases at J; junction bases unmatched: 9. The CDR3 sequence is 15 residues long. The germline gives CDR1 LNHDA, CDR2 SQIVND (reference sequence). CDR3 sequence (DNA): TGTGCCAGTAGTGAAACAGGGGGCTCGGGCCAGCCCCAGCATTTT. It translates to CASSETGGSGQPQHF.

V gene TRBV14 combines with J gene TRBJ1-3; D perhaps matches TRBD1 (6 bases). Trimming took 3 bases from V and 7 from J, leaving 13 bases between them. The CDR3 contains 14 residues. Per the germline V gene, CDR1 is SGHDN and CDR2 is FVKESK. The CDR3 DNA follows: TGTGCCAGCAGCCAGCTACAGGGTGGCAACACCATATATTTT. Residues: CASSQLQGGNTIYF.

This chain joins TRBV5-1 and TRBJ2-2; a possible D gene is TRBD1 (5 bases). Trimming shortened V by 0 bases and J by 2 bases, and 11 bases separated the two germline ends. Germline CDR1 is SGHRS and CDR2 is YFSETQ. The CDR3 totals 16 residues. Written as DNA, the CDR3 is TGCGCCAGCAGCTTGGCCTTGACAGCTAACACCGGGGAGCTGTTTTTT. As protein: CASSLALTANTGELFF.

V is TRBV2 and J is TRBJ2-1, with 8 bases matching TRBD1. This CDR3 region has 13 residues. Looked up from germline, CDR1 is SNHLY and CDR2 is FYNNEI. The V and J ends lost 4 bases and 7 bases, in that order; junction bases with no gene match: 3. CDR3 sequence (DNA): TGTGCCAGCAGTGTGGACAGGGCAAATGAGCAGTTCTTC. This codes for CASSVDRANEQFF.

This sequence joins TRBV30 and TRBJ2-7, with 9 bases identical to TRBD2. Trimming removed 0 bases from V and 2 bases from J; junction bases left unmatched: 11. The CDR3 is made up of 17 amino acids. The germline gives CDR1 GTSNPN, CDR2 SVGIG (reference sequence). The CDR3 bases are TGTGCCTGGAGTGTAAGGAATGGCGGGAGGGGGGCCTACGAGCAGTACTTC. Its translation: CAWSVRNGGRGAYEQYF.

This clone was seen only a few times. V usage is TRBV19 and J usage is TRBJ2-3, with TRBD2 identical over 11 bases. The CDR3 consists of 15 residues. Trimming at V came to 3 bases and at J to 5 bases, leaving 4 bases not matched to a gene. Germline V gene lookup returns CDR1 LNHDA and CDR2 SQIVND (reference sequence). CDR3 nucleotides: TGTGCCAGTAGTATTAGCGGGGGGGCCGGAGATACGCAGTATTTT. Its translation is CASSISGGAGDTQYF.

This chain links TRBV19 with TRBJ1-5; D is unclear. Trimming left V 3 bases short and J 2 bases short, with 8 bases between. Germline V gene sequence: CDR1 LNHDA, CDR2 SQIVND (reference sequence). The CDR3 is made up of 14 amino acids. The CDR3 DNA is TGTGCCAGTAGTATGAGGTTAGGCAATCAGCCCCAGCATTTT. It codes for CASSMRLGNQPQHF.

This clone was seen only a few times. V and J are TRBV7-2 and TRBJ1-1; weak D call: TRBD1 (5 bases). Trimming left V 1 base short and J 3 bases short, with 15 bases between. Germline assignment: CDR1 SGHTA and CDR2 FQGNSA. The CDR3 loop spans 16 amino acids. The CDR3 nucleotides are TGTGCCAGCAGCTTAGTCCTTCAGGGTATGGACACTGAAGCTTTCTTT. This translates into CASSLVLQGMDTEAFF. Full variable domain (rest looked up from reference TRBV7-2 and TRBJ1-1): GAGVSQSPSNKVTEKGKDVELRCDPISGHTALYWYRQSLGQGLEFLIYFQGNSAPDKSGLPSDRFSAERTGGSVSTLTIQRTQQEDSAVYLCASSLVLQGMDTEAFFGQGTRLTVV.

This sequence joins TRBV11-2 and TRBJ1-6; 11 nucleotides agree with TRBD1. Germline CDR1 reads SGHAT; CDR2 reads FQNNGV. The CDR3 runs 15 residues. V shed 5 bases and J 7 bases; nucleotides not matched to a gene: 4. This CDR3 reads CASSTWTGGNSPLHF. CDR3 nucleotides: TGTGCCAGCAGCACCTGGACAGGGGGCAATTCACCCCTCCACTTT.